This TCR beta chain appears in the sequencing data of a study of chemoradiotherapy in HPV16-positive cancers. As for the study in general: Candidate HPV-specific T-cell clones and common TCR motifs came from functional assays in a couple of HPV16-positive patients.

TCRdb's copy holds only in-frame clones and misses some; the assay was immunoSEQ multiplex PCR. The sample contains more than 20,000 clones, 70% to 90% of which appear only once. This CDR3 has 16 residues. V was pared by 4 bases and J by 4 bases, with 10 bases of the junction left unmatched. Germline assignment: CDR1 LNHDA and CDR2 SQIVND (reference sequence). Samples were taken several times over chemoradiotherapy. On this clone itself: Its specificity is not known.

Study-level findings and limits: Non-HPV-specific T cells did not expand in tumors during treatment, whereas candidate HPV-specific clones and E7-related motifs did. HPV-specific T cells were functionally defined from only a couple of HPV16-positive patients.

This clonotype was sampled from a human donor with HPV-associated anogenital cancer. This chain links TRBV19 with TRBJ2-5; TRBD1 agrees at 9 bases. Sequencing was performed on blood, taken from a patient who underwent chemoradiotherapy. CDR3 sequence reads: CASSKIDRGRAETQYF. CDR3 DNA: TGTGCCAGTAGTAAAATCGACAGGGGGAGGGCAGAGACCCAGTACTTC.